Sequencing of this TCR beta chain was carried out in a study of CD8+CD57+ T cells in acquired aplastic anemia. V was trimmed by 5 bases and J by 11 bases, leaving 25 bases between them. CDR3 length equals 17 residues. Germline V gene lookup returns CDR1 SGHTA and CDR2 FQGNSA. Genomic DNA, serving as template, underwent TCR beta VDJ and CDR3 profiling. Each CDR3 protein is one row after TCRdb ran MiXCR on the reads. The sample gives about 400,000 distinct CDR3 sequences, 65% to 80% of which show up once; under 5% is in the top ten. The TCR sequence derives from a human donor in good health, serving as a control. The sequencing input was sorted CD4+, CD8+, or CD8+CD57+ T cells (not recorded which) from PBMCs. The chain recombines TRBV7-2 with TRBJ1-6, with no clear D. DNA of the CDR3: TGTGCCAGCAGCCGGCAACCGATTCGCGGTGGGCATCCACCCCTCCACTTT. Encoded protein: CASSRQPIRGGHPPLHF.